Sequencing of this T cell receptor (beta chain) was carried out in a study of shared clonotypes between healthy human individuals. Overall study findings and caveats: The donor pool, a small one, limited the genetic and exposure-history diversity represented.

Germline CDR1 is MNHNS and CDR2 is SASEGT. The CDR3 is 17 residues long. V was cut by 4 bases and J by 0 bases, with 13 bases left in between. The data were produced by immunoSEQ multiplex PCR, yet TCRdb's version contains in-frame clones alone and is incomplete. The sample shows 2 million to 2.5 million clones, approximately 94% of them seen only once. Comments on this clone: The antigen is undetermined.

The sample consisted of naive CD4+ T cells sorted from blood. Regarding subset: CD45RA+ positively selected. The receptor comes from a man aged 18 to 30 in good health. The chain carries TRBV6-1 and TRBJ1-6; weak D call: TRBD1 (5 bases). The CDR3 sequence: CASSGGPGSSYNSPLHF. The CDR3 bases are TGTGCCAGCAGTGGGGGCCCGGGTAGCTCCTATAATTCACCCCTCCACTTT.